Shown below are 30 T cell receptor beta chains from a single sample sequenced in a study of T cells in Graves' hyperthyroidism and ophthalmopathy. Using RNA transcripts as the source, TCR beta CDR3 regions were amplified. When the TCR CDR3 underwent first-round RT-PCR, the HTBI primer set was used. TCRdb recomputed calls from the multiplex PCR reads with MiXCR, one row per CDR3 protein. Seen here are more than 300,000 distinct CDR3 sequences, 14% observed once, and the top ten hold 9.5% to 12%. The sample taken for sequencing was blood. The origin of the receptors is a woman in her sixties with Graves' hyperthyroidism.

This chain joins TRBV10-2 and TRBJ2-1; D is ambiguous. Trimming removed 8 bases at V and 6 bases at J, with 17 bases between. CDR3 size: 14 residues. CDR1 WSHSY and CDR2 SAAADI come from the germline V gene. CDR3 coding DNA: TGCGCCAGCCTTTCCACGGGCGTCCCCAATGAGCAGTTCTTC. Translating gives CASLSTGVPNEQFF.

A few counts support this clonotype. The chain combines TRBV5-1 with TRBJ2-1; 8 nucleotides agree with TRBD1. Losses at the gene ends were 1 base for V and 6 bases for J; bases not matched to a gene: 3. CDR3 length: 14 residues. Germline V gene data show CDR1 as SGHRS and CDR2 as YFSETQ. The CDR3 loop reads CASSLNTGGNEQFF. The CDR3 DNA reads TGCGCCAGCAGCTTGAACACAGGGGGCAATGAGCAGTTCTTC. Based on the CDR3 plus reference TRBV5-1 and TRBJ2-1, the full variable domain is KAGVTQTPRYLIKTRGQQVTLSCSPISGHRSVSWYQQTPGQGLQFLFEYFSETQRNKGNFPGRFSGRQFSNSRSEMNVSTLELGDSALYLCASSLNTGGNEQFFGPGTRLTVL.

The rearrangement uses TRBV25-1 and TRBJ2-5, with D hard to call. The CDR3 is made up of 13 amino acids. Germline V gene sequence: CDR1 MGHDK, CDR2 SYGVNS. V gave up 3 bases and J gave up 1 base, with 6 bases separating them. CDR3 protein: CASSDFGQETQYF. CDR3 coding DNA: TGTGCCAGCAGTGATTTCGGCCAAGAGACCCAGTACTTC.

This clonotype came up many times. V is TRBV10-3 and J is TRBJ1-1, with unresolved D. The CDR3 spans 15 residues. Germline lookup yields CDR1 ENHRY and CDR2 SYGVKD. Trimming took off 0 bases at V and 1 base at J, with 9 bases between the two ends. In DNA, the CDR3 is TGTGCCATCAGTGAGTCAGCGTTTTGGAACACTGAAGCTTTCTTT. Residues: CAISESAFWNTEAFF.

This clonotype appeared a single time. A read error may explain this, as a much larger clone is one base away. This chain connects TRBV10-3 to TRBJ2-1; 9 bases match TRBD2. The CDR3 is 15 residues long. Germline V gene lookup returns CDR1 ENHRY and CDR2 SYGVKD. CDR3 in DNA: TGTGCCATCAGTGAGCGAACTAGCGGGCACAATGAGCAGTCCTTC. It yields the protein CAISERTSGHNEQSF.

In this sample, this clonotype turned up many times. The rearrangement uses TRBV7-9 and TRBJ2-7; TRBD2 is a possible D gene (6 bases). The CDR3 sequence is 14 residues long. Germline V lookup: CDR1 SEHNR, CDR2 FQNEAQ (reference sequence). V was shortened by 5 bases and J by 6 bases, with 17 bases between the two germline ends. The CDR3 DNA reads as TGTGCCAGCAGCATGGGTGGGACTCCCCGCGAGCAGTACTTC. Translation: CASSMGGTPREQYF.

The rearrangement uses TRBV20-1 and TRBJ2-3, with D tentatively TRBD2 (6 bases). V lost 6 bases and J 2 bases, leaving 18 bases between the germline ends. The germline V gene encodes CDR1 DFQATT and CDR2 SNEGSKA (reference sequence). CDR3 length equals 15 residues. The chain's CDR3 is CSAVGVGGDTDTQYF. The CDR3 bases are TGCAGTGCCGTGGGGGTGGGCGGGGACACAGATACGCAGTATTTT.

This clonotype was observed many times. The DNA of the CDR3 is TGTGCCAGCTCACCAGGGGCGGTCTCTAACTATGGCTACACCTTC. Its translation: CASSPGAVSNYGYTF. The genes are TRBV18 and TRBJ1-2, with D maybe TRBD1 (5 bases). Trimming stripped 2 bases from V and 0 bases from J, with 10 bases between. Germline V gene data show CDR1 as KGHSH and CDR2 as LQKENI. The CDR3 covers 15 residues.

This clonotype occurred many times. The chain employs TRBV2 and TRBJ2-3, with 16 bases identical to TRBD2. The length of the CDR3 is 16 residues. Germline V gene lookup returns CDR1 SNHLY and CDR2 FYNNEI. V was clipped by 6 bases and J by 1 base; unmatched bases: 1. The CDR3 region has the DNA TGTGCCAGCAGCGGGACTAGCGGGAGGGGCACAGATACGCAGTATTTT. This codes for CASSGTSGRGTDTQYF. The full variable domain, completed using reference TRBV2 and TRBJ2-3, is EPEVTQTPSHQVTQMGQEVILRCVPISNHLYFYWYRQILGQKVEFLVSFYNNEISEKSEIFDDQFSVERPDGSNFTLKIRSTKLEDSAMYFCASSGTSGRGTDTQYFGPGTRLTVL.

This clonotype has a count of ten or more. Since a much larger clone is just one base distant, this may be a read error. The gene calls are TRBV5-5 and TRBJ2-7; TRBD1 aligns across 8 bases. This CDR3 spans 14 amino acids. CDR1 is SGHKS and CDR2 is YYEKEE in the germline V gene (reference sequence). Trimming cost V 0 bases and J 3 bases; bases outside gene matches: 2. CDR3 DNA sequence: TGTGCCAGCAGCTTGGGGACAGGGTTCTACGAGCAGTACTTC. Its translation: CASSLGTGFYEQYF.

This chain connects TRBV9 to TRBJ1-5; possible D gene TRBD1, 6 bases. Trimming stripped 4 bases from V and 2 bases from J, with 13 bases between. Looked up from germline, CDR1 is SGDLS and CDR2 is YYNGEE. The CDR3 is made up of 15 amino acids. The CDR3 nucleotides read TGTGCCAGCAGCCGGGGAGGGGGACGCAATCAGCCCCAGCATTTT. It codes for CASSRGGGRNQPQHF.

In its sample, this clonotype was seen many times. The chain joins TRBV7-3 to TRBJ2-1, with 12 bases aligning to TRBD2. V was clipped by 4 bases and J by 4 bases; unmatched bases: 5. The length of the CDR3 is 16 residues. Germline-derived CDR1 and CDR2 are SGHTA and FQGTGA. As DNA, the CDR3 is TGTGCCAGCAGCTATTCCGGGACTAGCGGGTACAATGAGCAGTTCTTC. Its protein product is CASSYSGTSGYNEQFF.

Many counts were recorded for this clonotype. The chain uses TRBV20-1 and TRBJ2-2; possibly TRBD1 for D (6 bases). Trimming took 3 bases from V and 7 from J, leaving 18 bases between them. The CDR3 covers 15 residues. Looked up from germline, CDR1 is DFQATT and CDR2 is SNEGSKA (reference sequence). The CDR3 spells CSARVPGHTYGELFF. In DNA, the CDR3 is TGCAGTGCTAGGGTCCCGGGACATACATACGGGGAGCTGTTTTTT.

The CDR3 loop reads CASTLAMAQETQYF. Here the CDR3 DNA reads TGTGCCAGCACCTTAGCCATGGCTCAAGAGACCCAGTACTTC. V and J are TRBV12-3 or TRBV12-4 and TRBJ2-5; D remains unclear. The V and J ends lost 7 bases and 2 bases respectively, with 14 bases between them. The CDR3 sequence is 14 residues long.

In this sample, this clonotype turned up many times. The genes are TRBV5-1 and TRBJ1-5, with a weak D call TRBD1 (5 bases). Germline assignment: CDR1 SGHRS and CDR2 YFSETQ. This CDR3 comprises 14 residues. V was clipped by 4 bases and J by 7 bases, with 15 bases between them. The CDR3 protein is CASSVDGTTQPQHF. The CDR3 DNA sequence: TGCGCCAGCAGCGTAGACGGGACGACACAGCCCCAGCATTTT.

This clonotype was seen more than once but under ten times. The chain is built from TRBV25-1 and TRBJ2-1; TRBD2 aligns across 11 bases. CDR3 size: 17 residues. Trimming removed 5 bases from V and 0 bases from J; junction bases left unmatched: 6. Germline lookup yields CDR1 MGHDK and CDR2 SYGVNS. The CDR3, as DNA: TGTGCCAGCAGTAGTGGACTAGCGGGCAACTCCTACAATGAGCAGTTCTTC. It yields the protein CASSSGLAGNSYNEQFF.

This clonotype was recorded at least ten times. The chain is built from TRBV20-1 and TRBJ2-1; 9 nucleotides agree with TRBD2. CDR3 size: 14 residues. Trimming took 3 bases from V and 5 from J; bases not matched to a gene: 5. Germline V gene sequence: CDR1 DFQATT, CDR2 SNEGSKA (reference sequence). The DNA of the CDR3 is TGCAGTGCTAGTGGCGGGAGGGTACACAATGAGCAGTTCTTC. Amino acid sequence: CSASGGRVHNEQFF.

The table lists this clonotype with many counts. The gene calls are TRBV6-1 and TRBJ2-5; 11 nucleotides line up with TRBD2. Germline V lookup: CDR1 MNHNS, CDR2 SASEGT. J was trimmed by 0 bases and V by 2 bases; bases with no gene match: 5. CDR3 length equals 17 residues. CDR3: CASSERLAGGYQETQYF. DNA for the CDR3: TGTGCCAGCAGTGAACGGCTAGCGGGAGGCTACCAAGAGACCCAGTACTTC.

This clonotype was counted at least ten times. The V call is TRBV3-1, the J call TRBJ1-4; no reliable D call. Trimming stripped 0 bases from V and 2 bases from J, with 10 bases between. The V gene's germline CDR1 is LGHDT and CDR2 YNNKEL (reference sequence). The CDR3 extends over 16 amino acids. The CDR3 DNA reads TGTGCCAGCAGCCAAGATCTCTCCGCCACTAATGAAAAACTGTTTTTT. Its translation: CASSQDLSATNEKLFF.

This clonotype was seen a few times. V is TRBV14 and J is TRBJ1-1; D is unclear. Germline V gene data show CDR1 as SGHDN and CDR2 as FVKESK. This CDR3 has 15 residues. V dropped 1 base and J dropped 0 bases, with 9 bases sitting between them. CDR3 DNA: TGTGCCAGCAGCCAAGGGGGAACGGTGAACACTGAAGCTTTCTTT. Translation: CASSQGGTVNTEAFF.

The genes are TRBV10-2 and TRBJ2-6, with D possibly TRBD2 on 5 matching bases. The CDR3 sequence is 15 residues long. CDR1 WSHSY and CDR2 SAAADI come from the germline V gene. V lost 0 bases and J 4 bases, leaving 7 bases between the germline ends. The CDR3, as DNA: TGCGCCAGCAGTGAGTCCGGGGTCGGGGCCAACGTCCTGACTTTC. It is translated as CASSESGVGANVLTF.

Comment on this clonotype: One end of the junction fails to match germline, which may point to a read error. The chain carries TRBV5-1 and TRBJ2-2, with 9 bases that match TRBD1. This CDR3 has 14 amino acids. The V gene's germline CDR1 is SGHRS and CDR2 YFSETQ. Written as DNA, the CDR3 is TGCGTCAGCAGCTTGGACAGGGGCTCCGGGGAGCTGTTTTTT. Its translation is CVSSLDRGSGELFF.

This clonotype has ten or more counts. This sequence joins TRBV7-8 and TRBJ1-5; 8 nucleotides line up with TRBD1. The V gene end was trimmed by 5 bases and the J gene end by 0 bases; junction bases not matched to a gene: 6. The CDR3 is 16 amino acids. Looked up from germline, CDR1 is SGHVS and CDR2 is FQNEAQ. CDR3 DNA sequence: TGTGCCAGCAGCCGTCGGACAGGGAATAGCAATCAGCCCCAGCATTTT. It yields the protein CASSRRTGNSNQPQHF.

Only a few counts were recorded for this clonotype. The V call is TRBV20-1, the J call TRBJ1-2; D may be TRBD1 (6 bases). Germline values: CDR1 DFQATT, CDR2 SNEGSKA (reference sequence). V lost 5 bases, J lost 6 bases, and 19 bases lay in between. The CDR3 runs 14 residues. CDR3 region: CSAPTQGKFDGYTF. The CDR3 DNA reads TGCAGTGCTCCTACCCAGGGGAAATTCGATGGCTACACCTTC.

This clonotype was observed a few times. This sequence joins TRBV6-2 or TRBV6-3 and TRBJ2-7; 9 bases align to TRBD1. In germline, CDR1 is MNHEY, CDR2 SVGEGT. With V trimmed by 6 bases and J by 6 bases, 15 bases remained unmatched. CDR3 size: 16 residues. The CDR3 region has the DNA TGTGCCAGCAGCTCCGCCGGGACAGGGTCATTTGGCGAGCAGTACTTC. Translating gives CASSSAGTGSFGEQYF.

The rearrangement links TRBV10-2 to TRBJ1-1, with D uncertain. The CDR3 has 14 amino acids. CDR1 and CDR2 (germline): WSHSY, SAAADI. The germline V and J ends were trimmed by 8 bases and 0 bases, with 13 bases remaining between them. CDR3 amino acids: CASRIPSMNTEAFF. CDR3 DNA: TGCGCCAGCCGGATCCCGAGTATGAACACTGAAGCTTTCTTT.

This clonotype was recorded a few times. CDR3 DNA: TGTGCCAGCAGCCAACCTACACCGGGGGGCGGTCAGCCCCAGCATTTT. This codes for CASSQPTPGGGQPQHF. The chain is built from TRBV7-2 and TRBJ1-5, with a possible D match to TRBD1 (6 bases). The ends were cut back, 5 bases at V and 6 bases at J, with 20 bases in the middle. The CDR3 is made up of 16 amino acids. The germline V gene has CDR1 SGHTA and CDR2 FQGNSA.

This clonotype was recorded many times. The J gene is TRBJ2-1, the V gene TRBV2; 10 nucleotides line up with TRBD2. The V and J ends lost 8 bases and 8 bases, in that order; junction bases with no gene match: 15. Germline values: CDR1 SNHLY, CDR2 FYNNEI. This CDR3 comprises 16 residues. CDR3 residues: CASQGPFPSGSDEQFF. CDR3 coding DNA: TGTGCCAGCCAGGGCCCGTTCCCTAGCGGGAGTGATGAGCAGTTCTTC.

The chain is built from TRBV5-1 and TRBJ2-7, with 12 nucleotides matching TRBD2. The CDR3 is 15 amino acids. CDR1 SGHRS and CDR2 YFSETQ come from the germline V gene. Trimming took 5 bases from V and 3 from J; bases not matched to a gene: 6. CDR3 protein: CASSQRTSGNYEQYF. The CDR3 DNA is TGCGCCAGCAGTCAACGGACTAGCGGGAACTACGAGCAGTACTTC.

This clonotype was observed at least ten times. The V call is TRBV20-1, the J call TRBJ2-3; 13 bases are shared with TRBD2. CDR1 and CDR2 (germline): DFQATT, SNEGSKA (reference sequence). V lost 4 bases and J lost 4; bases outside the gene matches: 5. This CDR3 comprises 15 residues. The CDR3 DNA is TGCAGTGCTATTGGACTAGCGGGAGAACCAGATACGCAGTATTTT. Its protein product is CSAIGLAGEPDTQYF.